A single sample gave rise to the 10 T cell receptor beta chains below, sequenced in a study of cytotoxic CD8 clonotypes in ibrutinib-treated CLL. Here immunoSEQ multiplex PCR was the method, and the copy in TCRdb shows in-frame clones only, minus some. The table has tens of thousands of clones, approximately 71% seen once. This specimen consisted of PBMCs, obtained after 12 months of ibrutinib treatment. These TCRs come from a human donor with chronic lymphocytic leukemia.

V and J are TRBV30 and TRBJ2-1; D tentatively reads TRBD1 or TRBD2 (6 bases each). The CDR3 covers 13 residues. CDR1 is GTSNPN and CDR2 is SVGIG in the germline V gene (reference sequence). V lost 1 base and J lost 5, with 9 bases in between. CDR3: CAWSAGEDNEQFF. The CDR3 DNA is TGTGCCTGGAGTGCAGGGGAGGACAATGAGCAGTTCTTC.

V and J are TRBV30 and TRBJ2-7; 7 nucleotides align to TRBD2. CDR1 is GTSNPN, CDR2 SVGIG, per germline (reference sequence). With V trimmed by 1 base and J by 5 bases, 11 bases remained unmatched. This CDR3 is built from 15 residues. The CDR3 DNA sequence: TGTGCCTGGAGTGGACCCCGCGGGGGTTTCCACGAGCAGTACTTC. It translates to CAWSGPRGGFHEQYF.

This clone was found a few times. CDR3 in amino acids: CASSQVLITGTYSGYGYTF. The CDR3 nucleotides read TGCGCCAGCAGCCAAGTCCTGATAACAGGGACTTATTCGGGATATGGCTACACCTTC. The chain uses TRBV4-3 and TRBJ1-2; a possible D gene is TRBD1 (6 bases). Per germline, CDR1 LGHNA and CDR2 YSLEER. Trimming took 1 base from V and 5 from J, leaving 26 bases between them. The CDR3 covers 19 residues.

This clone has only a few counts. V is TRBV7-2 and J is TRBJ2-7, with 9 nucleotides matching TRBD1. This CDR3 has 15 amino acids. Trimming cost V 0 bases and J 4 bases; bases outside gene matches: 4. CDR1 SGHTA and CDR2 FQGNSA come from the germline V gene. CDR3 DNA sequence: TGTGCCAGCAGCTTAGCGCTGGGACAGGGTTACGAGCAGTACTTC. Amino acid sequence: CASSLALGQGYEQYF.

The chain links TRBV29-1 to TRBJ2-1, with 9 bases fitting TRBD1. Looked up from germline, CDR1 is SQVTM and CDR2 is ANQGSEA. Unmatched junction bases numbered 6, after V lost 4 bases and J lost 2 bases. The CDR3 runs to 15 residues. The CDR3 DNA sequence: TGCAGCGTTGCCCGGGACAGGGTTGCCTACAATGAGCAGTTCTTC. Encoded protein: CSVARDRVAYNEQFF.

This clone was observed a few times. The chain uses TRBV20-1 and TRBJ2-7; D perhaps matches TRBD1 (5 bases). V lost 3 bases, J lost 8 bases, and 11 bases lay in between. Germline CDR1 DFQATT, CDR2 SNEGSKA (reference sequence). This CDR3 region has 11 residues. CDR3 DNA sequence: TGCAGTGCTAGGGTACAGGACAAGCAGTACTTC. Translating gives CSARVQDKQYF.

This clone occurred once. This chain uses TRBV7-8 with TRBJ2-7; 16 bases fit TRBD2. The CDR3 runs to 20 residues. After removal of 4 bases from V and 1 base from J, the junction contained 13 bases not matched to a gene. Germline CDR1 is SGHVS and CDR2 is FQNEAQ. The DNA for the CDR3 is TGTGCCAGCAGCTCCACAACGGGACTAGCGGGAGGGCCGGGATCCTACGAGCAGTACTTC. Protein product: CASSSTTGLAGGPGSYEQYF.

The chain links TRBV5-6 to TRBJ2-3; no reliable D call. V was pared by 2 bases and J by 4 bases, with 20 bases between. This CDR3 region has 17 residues. The germline V gene has CDR1 SGHDT and CDR2 YYEEEE. This CDR3 reads CASSFPLYPGQADTQYF. In DNA form, the CDR3 reads TGTGCCAGCAGCTTCCCATTATATCCCGGGCAGGCAGATACGCAGTATTTT.

This chain connects TRBV19 to TRBJ2-5; D gene unclear. This CDR3 is built from 14 residues. Trimming removed 2 bases at V and 4 bases at J, with 11 bases between. Germline loops: CDR1 LNHDA, CDR2 SQIVND (reference sequence). The CDR3 region has the DNA TGTGCCAGTAGTATAAAACCAGGCCTAGAGACCCAGTACTTC. It yields the protein CASSIKPGLETQYF. The full variable domain, its missing parts supplied by reference TRBV19 and TRBJ2-5, is DGGITQSPKYLFRKEGQNVTLSCEQNLNHDAMYWYRQDPGQGLRLIYYSQIVNDFQKGDIAEGYSVSREKKESFPLTVTSAQKNPTAFYLCASSIKPGLETQYFGPGTRLLVL.

The J gene is TRBJ2-7, the V gene TRBV29-1; the D gene could be TRBD1 or TRBD2 (5 bases each). V dropped 4 bases and J dropped 2 bases, with 12 bases sitting between them. This CDR3 has 13 amino acids. The V gene's germline CDR1 is SQVTM and CDR2 ANQGSEA. CDR3 DNA: TGCAGCGTTGCCGGGACCGCGACCTACGAGCAGTACTTC. It codes for CSVAGTATYEQYF.